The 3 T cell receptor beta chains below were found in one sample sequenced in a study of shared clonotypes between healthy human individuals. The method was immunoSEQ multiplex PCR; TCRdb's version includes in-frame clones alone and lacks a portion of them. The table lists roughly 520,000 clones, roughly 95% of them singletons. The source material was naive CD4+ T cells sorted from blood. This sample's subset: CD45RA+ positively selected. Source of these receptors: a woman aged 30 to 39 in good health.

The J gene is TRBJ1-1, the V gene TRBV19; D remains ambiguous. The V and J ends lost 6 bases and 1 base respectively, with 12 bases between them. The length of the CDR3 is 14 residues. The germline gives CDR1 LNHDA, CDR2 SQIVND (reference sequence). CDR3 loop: CASRKTQQNTEAFF. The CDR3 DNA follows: TGTGCCAGTAGGAAAACGCAGCAGAACACTGAAGCTTTCTTT.

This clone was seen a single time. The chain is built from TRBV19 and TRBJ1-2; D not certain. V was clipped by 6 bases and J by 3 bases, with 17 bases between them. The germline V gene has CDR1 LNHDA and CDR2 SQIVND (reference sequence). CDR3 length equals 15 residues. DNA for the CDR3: TGTGCCAGTAGACCCACCGTGACCATCTACTATGGCTACACCTTC. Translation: CASRPTVTIYYGYTF.

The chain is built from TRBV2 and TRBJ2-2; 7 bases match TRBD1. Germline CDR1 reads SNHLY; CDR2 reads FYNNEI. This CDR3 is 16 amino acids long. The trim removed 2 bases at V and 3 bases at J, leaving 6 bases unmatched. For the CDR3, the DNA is TGTGCCAGCAGTGAAAGGTGGACAGGACACACCGGGGAGCTGTTTTTT. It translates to CASSERWTGHTGELFF. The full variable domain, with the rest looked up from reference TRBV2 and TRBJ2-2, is EPEVTQTPSHQVTQMGQEVILRCVPISNHLYFYWYRQILGQKVEFLVSFYNNEISEKSEIFDDQFSVERPDGSNFTLKIRSTKLEDSAMYFCASSERWTGHTGELFFGEGSRLTVL.